Shown below are 22 T cell receptor beta chains from a single sample sequenced in a study of CD8 T cells in Susac syndrome. Reverse transcription of roughly 0.5 to 1 ug RNA was carried out with random hexamers. TCRdb re-analysed the immunoSEQ multiplex PCR reads in MiXCR, keeping a single row per CDR3 protein. This sample has 160,000 or so distinct CDR3 sequences, with approximately 93% found just once. The sequenced material came from CD8+ T cells from PBMCs. The receptor set was obtained from a human donor with multiple sclerosis.

The chain links TRBV27 to TRBJ2-6, with 8 bases matching TRBD2. The germline CDR1 and CDR2 sequences are MNHEY and SMNVEV (reference sequence). V lost 9 bases and J lost 0; bases outside the gene matches: 7. The CDR3 is made up of 16 amino acids. The DNA of the CDR3 is TGTGCCAGTTCCGGGGGGGGAGCCTCTGGGGCCAACGTCCTGACTTTC. Its translation: CASSGGGASGANVLTF.

This chain uses TRBV27 with TRBJ2-4, with D hard to call. V was clipped by 1 base and J by 4 bases, with 8 bases between them. From germline, CDR1 is MNHEY and CDR2 SMNVEV (reference sequence). This CDR3 has 14 amino acids. Here the CDR3 DNA reads TGTGCCAGCAGTTTATACCAGACAAAAAACATTCAGTACTTC. It encodes CASSLYQTKNIQYF.

The chain couples TRBV2 to TRBJ2-3; D unclear. The V end lost 8 bases, the J end lost 4 bases, and 4 bases lay between the germline ends. This CDR3 comprises 10 residues. Per the germline V gene, CDR1 is SNHLY and CDR2 is FYNNEI. The CDR3 DNA reads as TGTGCCAGCGTGGCAGATACGCAGTATTTT. Translated: CASVADTQYF. The complete variable domain, with remaining parts taken from reference TRBV2 and TRBJ2-3, reads EPEVTQTPSHQVTQMGQEVILRCVPISNHLYFYWYRQILGQKVEFLVSFYNNEISEKSEIFDDQFSVERPDGSNFTLKIRSTKLEDSAMYFCASVADTQYFGPGTRLTVL.

The chain combines TRBV29-1 with TRBJ2-1; the D call may be TRBD1 or TRBD2 (6 bases each). The CDR3 extends over 12 amino acids. Trimming took 5 bases from V and 8 from J, leaving 13 bases between them. Germline V gene data show CDR1 as SQVTM and CDR2 as ANQGSEA. Here the CDR3 DNA reads TGCAGCGTTTTAGGCCGGGGGCATGAGCAGTTCTTC. Its protein product is CSVLGRGHEQFF.

The V call is TRBV29-1, the J call TRBJ1-1; 10 positions agree with TRBD1. Unmatched junction bases numbered 6, after V lost 7 bases and J lost 4 bases. This CDR3 has 13 amino acids. Germline assignment: CDR1 SQVTM and CDR2 ANQGSEA. CDR3 amino acids: CSAVGQGLTEAFF. The DNA of the CDR3 is TGCAGCGCGGTGGGACAGGGGCTCACTGAAGCTTTCTTT.

The CDR3 coding sequence is TGCGCCAGCAGCCAAGATAAGGACGATCCTTTTAACTATCAGCCCCAGCATTTT. Protein sequence: CASSQDKDDPFNYQPQHF. The V gene is TRBV4-3, the J gene TRBJ1-5, with unresolved D. Germline lookup yields CDR1 LGHNA and CDR2 YSLEER. V lost 0 bases and J 5 bases, leaving 20 bases between the germline ends. The CDR3 runs 18 residues.

This chain uses TRBV5-1 with TRBJ1-1, with 9 bases fitting TRBD1. The CDR3 is 12 amino acids. Trimming removed 4 bases from V and 10 bases from J; junction bases left unmatched: 5. Germline CDR1 SGHRS, CDR2 YFSETQ. CDR3 amino acids: CASSPDRGRAFF. CDR3 sequence (DNA): TGCGCCAGCAGCCCGGACAGGGGACGAGCTTTCTTT.

The gene calls are TRBV28 and TRBJ2-1; D call uncertain. Trimming removed 4 bases from V and 5 bases from J, with 9 bases in between. This CDR3 is built from 13 residues. Germline V gene lookup returns CDR1 MDHEN and CDR2 SYDVKM. The CDR3 here is CASSSSIHNEQFF. The CDR3 DNA reads as TGTGCCAGCAGTTCCTCCATCCACAATGAGCAGTTCTTC. The complete variable domain, with remaining parts taken from reference TRBV28 and TRBJ2-1, reads DVKVTQSSRYLVKRTGEKVFLECVQDMDHENMFWYRQDPGLGLRLIYFSYDVKMKEKGDIPEGYSVSREKKERFSLILESASTNQTSMYLCASSSSIHNEQFFGPGTRLTVL.

The rearrangement joins TRBV10-3 to TRBJ2-6; no clear D gene. V lost 10 bases and J lost 3, with 4 bases in between. Germline-derived CDR1 and CDR2 are ENHRY and SYGVKD. CDR3 length: 11 residues. For the CDR3, the DNA is TGTGCCACCTATGGGGCCAACGTCCTGACTTTC. Protein: CATYGANVLTF.

This clonotype appeared once. This chain joins TRBV25-1 and TRBJ1-1; D unresolved. CDR1 is MGHDK, CDR2 SYGVNS, per germline. The CDR3 has 11 amino acids. The V gene lost 1 base and the J gene lost 10 bases, with 7 bases spanning the gap. Here the CDR3 reads CASSELGIAFF. The DNA for the CDR3 is TGTGCCAGCAGTGAATTAGGGATAGCTTTCTTT.

This chain connects TRBV7-9 to TRBJ2-7, with a weak D call TRBD2 (7 bases). This CDR3 comprises 15 residues. CDR1 and CDR2 from the germline V gene are SEHNR and FQNEAQ (reference sequence). The V end was cut by 3 bases, the J end by 2 bases, with 14 bases between. CDR3 sequence reads: CASSFSGGTTYEQYF. Here the CDR3 DNA reads TGTGCCAGCAGCTTCTCGGGGGGCACAACCTACGAGCAGTACTTC. The full variable domain, its missing parts supplied by reference TRBV7-9 and TRBJ2-7, is DTGVSQNPRHKITKRGQNVTFRCDPISEHNRLYWYRQTLGQGPEFLTYFQNEAQLEKSRLLSDRFSAERPKGSFSTLEIQRTEQGDSAMYLCASSFSGGTTYEQYFGPGTRLTVT.

The rearrangement links TRBV10-3 to TRBJ2-1; D possibly corresponds to TRBD1 (5 bases). This CDR3 is 19 amino acids long. The germline V gene encodes CDR1 ENHRY and CDR2 SYGVKD. The ends were cut back, 1 base at V and 0 bases at J, with 19 bases in the middle. CDR3 DNA: TGTGCCATCAGTGAGTTTCGGCAGGGTGGTATGAACTCCTACAATGAGCAGTTCTTC. Amino acid sequence: CAISEFRQGGMNSYNEQFF.

The chain joins TRBV20-1 to TRBJ2-5; TRBD1 might be the D (6 bases). The germline V gene encodes CDR1 DFQATT and CDR2 SNEGSKA (reference sequence). The CDR3 extends over 14 amino acids. The V gene lost 3 bases and the J gene lost 1 base, with 12 bases spanning the gap. CDR3 in amino acids: CSARPDRGQETQYF. CDR3 bases: TGCAGTGCTAGGCCGGACAGAGGCCAAGAGACCCAGTACTTC.

This chain joins TRBV5-1 and TRBJ2-7; perhaps TRBD1 as D (6 bases). With 0 bases removed from V and 6 bases from J, the gap between germline ends came to 7 bases. CDR3 size: 12 residues. Germline loops: CDR1 SGHRS, CDR2 YFSETQ. The CDR3 sequence: CASSLDRVEQYF. In DNA form, the CDR3 reads TGCGCCAGCAGCTTGGACAGGGTCGAGCAGTACTTC.

The chain is built from TRBV4-3 and TRBJ2-1; TRBD2 aligns across 8 bases. CDR3 length: 16 residues. Looked up from germline, CDR1 is LGHNA and CDR2 is YSLEER. V trimming: 0 bases; J trimming: 5 bases; junction bases outside the gene matches: 6. The CDR3 DNA is TGCGCCAGCAGCCAAGAGGGCCGGGGGGGAGACAATGAGCAGTTCTTC. The encoded protein is CASSQEGRGGDNEQFF.

V gene TRBV5-1 combines with J gene TRBJ2-7; the D gene is possibly TRBD1 (5 bases). There are 15 residues in the CDR3. CDR1 and CDR2 (germline): SGHRS, YFSETQ. The V and J ends lost 6 bases and 2 bases respectively, with 18 bases between them. CDR3 amino acids: CASTDDTGAAYEQYF. The DNA for the CDR3 is TGCGCCAGCACCGACGACACTGGGGCAGCCTACGAGCAGTACTTC.

This chain links TRBV15 with TRBJ2-2, with 10 nucleotides matching TRBD1. The CDR3 is made up of 18 amino acids. J gave up 3 bases and V 0 bases, and 7 bases lay outside the gene matches. Germline assignment: CDR1 LNHNV and CDR2 YYDKDF (reference sequence). This CDR3 is CATSRESPGQGHTGELFF. DNA of the CDR3: TGTGCCACCAGCAGAGAATCACCGGGACAGGGGCACACCGGGGAGCTGTTTTTT.

The rearrangement uses TRBV20-1 and TRBJ2-3, with D perhaps matching TRBD1 (5 bases). CDR1 DFQATT and CDR2 SNEGSKA come from the germline V gene (reference sequence). The CDR3 is made up of 16 amino acids. V dropped 3 bases and J dropped 5 bases, with 21 bases sitting between them. The CDR3 DNA reads TGCAGTGCTAGGGCCCGACAGTTAACCCCCAGAGATACGCAGTATTTT. It encodes CSARARQLTPRDTQYF.

The V gene is TRBV27, the J gene TRBJ2-1; D might be TRBD1 (7 bases). V shed 7 bases and J shed 2 bases, with 12 bases lying between them. The CDR3 has 14 residues. Germline V gene data show CDR1 as MNHEY and CDR2 as SMNVEV (reference sequence). The CDR3 sequence is CASMEGAAYNEQFF. The CDR3 nucleotides are TGTGCCAGCATGGAGGGGGCGGCCTACAATGAGCAGTTCTTC.

The rearrangement links TRBV7-6 to TRBJ2-1, with 9 nucleotides matching TRBD1. This CDR3 contains 15 residues. Germline-derived CDR1 and CDR2 are SGHVS and FNYEAQ. Trimming at V came to 4 bases and at J to 6 bases, leaving 7 bases not matched to a gene. CDR3 in amino acids: CASSSGQGRANEQFF. The CDR3 nucleotides are TGTGCCAGCAGCTCGGGACAGGGAAGGGCCAATGAGCAGTTCTTC.

This sequence joins TRBV27 and TRBJ2-7; 7 bases line up with TRBD1. Germline V gene data show CDR1 as MNHEY and CDR2 as SMNVEV (reference sequence). The junction had 10 bases not matched to a gene; V was cut back by 2 bases and J by 3 bases. The CDR3 is 16 residues long. CDR3 DNA sequence: TGTGCCAGCAGTTTAAGTTCGGGACAGCTTTACTACGAGCAGTACTTC. It codes for CASSLSSGQLYYEQYF.

This chain uses TRBV7-9 with TRBJ2-2; D unresolved. Germline CDR1 is SEHNR and CDR2 is FQNEAQ (reference sequence). V was pared by 3 bases and J by 9 bases, with 2 bases between. CDR3 size: 10 residues. In DNA, the CDR3 is TGTGCCAGCAGCTTCAGGGAGCTGTTTTTT. This translates into CASSFRELFF.